This passage covers 9 T cell receptor beta chains from one sample sequenced in a study of blood T cell repertoires in COVID-19. Generated by immunoSEQ multiplex PCR, the TCRdb table keeps only in-frame clones and is missing some. In the table there are under 95,000 clones, almost 85% of which are singletons. Sample: peripheral blood. These receptors all stem from a man aged 50 or older with acute or convalescent COVID-19.

The sample holds one count of this clone. The rearrangement uses TRBV6-4 and TRBJ1-2, with 10 bases lining up with TRBD1. CDR3 length: 13 amino acids. Germline values: CDR1 MRHNA, CDR2 SNTAGT. The J segment lost 6 bases and the V segment lost 6 bases, leaving 4 bases of the junction unmatched. The CDR3, as DNA: TGTGCCAGCAGCCCTGACAGGGGGCATGGCTACACCTTC. Protein sequence: CASSPDRGHGYTF.

The rearrangement links TRBV29-1 to TRBJ1-2, with TRBD1 identical over 7 bases. Losses at the gene ends were 4 bases for V and 4 bases for J; bases not matched to a gene: 3. The length of the CDR3 is 12 residues. The V gene's germline CDR1 is SQVTM and CDR2 ANQGSEA. The DNA of the CDR3 is TGCAGCGTTGGACAGGGCCTCTATGGCTACACCTTC. Residues: CSVGQGLYGYTF.

The gene calls are TRBV19 and TRBJ1-5, with no clear D. Germline V gene sequence: CDR1 LNHDA, CDR2 SQIVND (reference sequence). Trimming left V 7 bases short and J 0 bases short, with 10 bases between. The CDR3 consists of 14 residues. CDR3 DNA sequence: TGTGCCAGTAATACGGGTTATAGCAATCAGCCCCAGCATTTT. Translating it yields CASNTGYSNQPQHF. Using reference TRBV19 and TRBJ1-5 for the parts outside the CDR3, the full variable domain is DGGITQSPKYLFRKEGQNVTLSCEQNLNHDAMYWYRQDPGQGLRLIYYSQIVNDFQKGDIAEGYSVSREKKESFPLTVTSAQKNPTAFYLCASNTGYSNQPQHFGDGTRLSIL.

The V call is TRBV2, the J call TRBJ1-3; 9 bases match TRBD1. Trimming cost V 0 bases and J 6 bases; bases outside gene matches: 6. The germline V gene encodes CDR1 SNHLY and CDR2 FYNNEI. The CDR3 totals 16 residues. CDR3 loop: CASSEAPGQGPNTIYF. The CDR3, as DNA: TGTGCCAGCAGTGAAGCTCCGGGACAGGGACCAAACACCATATATTTT.

The rearrangement uses TRBV10-2 and TRBJ2-2; the match to TRBD1 covers 10 bases. CDR1 WSHSY and CDR2 SAAADI come from the germline V gene. J lost 4 bases, V lost 4 bases, and 18 bases had no gene match. There are 20 residues in the CDR3. The CDR3 here is CASSGIGQGVGRTATGELFF. The CDR3 DNA follows: TGCGCCAGCAGTGGCATAGGACAGGGGGTAGGTCGCACGGCCACCGGGGAGCTGTTTTTT.

This rearrangement joins TRBV27 to TRBJ2-3; no definite D call. Looked up from germline, CDR1 is MNHEY and CDR2 is SMNVEV (reference sequence). Trimming removed 4 bases at V and 2 bases at J, with 7 bases between. The CDR3 consists of 13 residues. The CDR3 DNA reads TGTGCCAGCAGTTCCCACAACACAGATACGCAGTATTTT. As protein: CASSSHNTDTQYF.

The V gene is TRBV19, the J gene TRBJ2-1; 7 nucleotides align to TRBD1. Looked up from germline, CDR1 is LNHDA and CDR2 is SQIVND (reference sequence). The ends lost 6 bases at V and 5 bases at J; junction bases unmatched: 1. The CDR3 runs to 12 residues. The DNA of the CDR3 is TGTGCCAGTAGGGACAGGAACAATGAGCAGTTCTTC. Translation gives CASRDRNNEQFF.

V and J are TRBV7-3 and TRBJ1-1, with 7 bases that match TRBD1. Trimming removed 0 bases from V and 5 bases from J; junction bases left unmatched: 6. The germline CDR1 and CDR2 sequences are SGHTA and FQGTGA. This CDR3 comprises 15 residues. CDR3 coding DNA: TGTGCCAGCAGCTTAACAGGTACAGGGGCGACTGAAGCTTTCTTT. Translated: CASSLTGTGATEAFF.

The chain employs TRBV7-3 and TRBJ2-1; 7 nucleotides align to TRBD2. Germline V CDR1 and CDR2: SGHTA, FQGTGA. V was pared by 0 bases and J by 12 bases, with 5 bases of the junction left unmatched. The CDR3 has 13 residues. This chain's CDR3 is CASSLTRTSRQFF. In nucleotides, the CDR3 is TGTGCCAGCAGCTTAACTCGGACTAGTCGGCAGTTCTTC. Complete variable domain (other parts from reference TRBV7-3 and TRBJ2-1): GAGVSQTPSNKVTEKGKYVELRCDPISGHTALYWYRQSLGQGPEFLIYFQGTGAADDSGLPNDRFFAVRPEGSVSTLKIQRTERGDSAVYLCASSLTRTSRQFFGPGTRLTVL.